This T cell receptor (beta chain) was identified in a study of cytomegalovirus exposure and HLA in healthy donors. It was with 60 Vbeta and 13 Jbeta primers that the PCR ran. TCRdb's table, derived via immunoSEQ multiplex PCR, lists solely in-frame clones and lacks some. The data contain 65,000 to 90,000 clones, under 85% of them singletons. This clone was detected only a few times. This CDR3 spans 16 amino acids. Germline V gene sequence: CDR1 SEHNR, CDR2 FQNEAQ (reference sequence). With 5 bases clipped from V and 5 bases from J, the junction kept 10 bases outside the gene matches. The sequencing sample was made of PBMCs. This TCR was recovered from a woman aged 40 to 50 in good health and CMV-seropositive. J is TRBJ1-5 and V is TRBV7-9, with 9 bases identical to TRBD1. CDR3 coding DNA: TGTGCCAGCAGCCCACCAGGACAGGGGTTCGATCAGCCCCAGCATTTT. It specifies CASSPPGQGFDQPQHF.